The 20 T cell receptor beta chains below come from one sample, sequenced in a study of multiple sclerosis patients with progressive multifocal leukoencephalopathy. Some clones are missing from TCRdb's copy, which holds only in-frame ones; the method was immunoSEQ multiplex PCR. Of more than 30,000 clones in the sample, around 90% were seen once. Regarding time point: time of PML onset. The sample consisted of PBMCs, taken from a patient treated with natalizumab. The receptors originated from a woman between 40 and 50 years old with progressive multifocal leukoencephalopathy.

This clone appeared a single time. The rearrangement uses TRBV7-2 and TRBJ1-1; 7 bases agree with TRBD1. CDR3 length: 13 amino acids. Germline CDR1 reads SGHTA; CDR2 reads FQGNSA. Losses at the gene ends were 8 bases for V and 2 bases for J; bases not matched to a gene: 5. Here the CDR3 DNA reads TGTGCCAGCGGAGGACAGGCTAACACTGAAGCTTTCTTT. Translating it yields CASGGQANTEAFF.

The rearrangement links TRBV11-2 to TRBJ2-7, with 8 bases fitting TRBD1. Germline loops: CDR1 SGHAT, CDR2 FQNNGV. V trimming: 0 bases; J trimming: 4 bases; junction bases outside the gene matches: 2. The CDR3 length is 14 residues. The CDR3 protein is CASSLETGGYEQYF. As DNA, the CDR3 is TGTGCCAGCAGCTTAGAAACAGGGGGATACGAGCAGTACTTC.

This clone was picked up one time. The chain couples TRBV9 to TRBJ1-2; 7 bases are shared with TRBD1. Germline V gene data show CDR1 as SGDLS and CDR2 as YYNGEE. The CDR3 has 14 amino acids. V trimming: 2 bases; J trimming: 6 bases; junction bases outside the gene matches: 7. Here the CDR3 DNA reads TGTGCCAGCAGCGTTAACAGGGGATTAAATGGCTACACCTTC. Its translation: CASSVNRGLNGYTF.

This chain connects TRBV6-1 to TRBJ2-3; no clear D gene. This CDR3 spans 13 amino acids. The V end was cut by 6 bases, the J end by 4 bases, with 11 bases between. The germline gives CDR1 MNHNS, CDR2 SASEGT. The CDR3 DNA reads TGTGCCAGCAGGCGGACCTTGGCAGATACGCAGTATTTT. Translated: CASRRTLADTQYF.

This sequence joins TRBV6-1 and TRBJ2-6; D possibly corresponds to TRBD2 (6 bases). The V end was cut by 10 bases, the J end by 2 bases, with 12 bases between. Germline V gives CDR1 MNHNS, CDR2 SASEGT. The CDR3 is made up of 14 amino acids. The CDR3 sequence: CATLGGPGANVLTF. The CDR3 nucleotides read TGTGCCACCTTGGGGGGTCCTGGGGCCAACGTCCTGACTTTC.

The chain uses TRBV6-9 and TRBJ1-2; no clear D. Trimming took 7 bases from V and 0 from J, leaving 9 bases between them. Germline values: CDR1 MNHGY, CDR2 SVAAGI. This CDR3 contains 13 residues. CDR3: CASMGWANYGYTF. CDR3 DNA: TGTGCCAGCATGGGTTGGGCTAACTATGGCTACACCTTC.

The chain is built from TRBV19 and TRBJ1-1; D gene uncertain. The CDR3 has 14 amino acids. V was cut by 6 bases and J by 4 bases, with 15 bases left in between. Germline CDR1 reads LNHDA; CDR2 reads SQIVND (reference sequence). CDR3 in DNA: TGTGCCAGTAGCGCGGGCATGGCCTCCACTGAAGCTTTCTTT. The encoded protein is CASSAGMASTEAFF.

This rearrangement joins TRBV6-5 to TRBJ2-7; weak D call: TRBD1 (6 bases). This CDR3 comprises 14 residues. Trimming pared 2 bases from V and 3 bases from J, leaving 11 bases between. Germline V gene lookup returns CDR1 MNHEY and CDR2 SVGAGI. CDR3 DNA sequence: TGTGCCAGCAGTTACGAACAGGGCCACTACGAGCAGTACTTC. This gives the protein CASSYEQGHYEQYF.

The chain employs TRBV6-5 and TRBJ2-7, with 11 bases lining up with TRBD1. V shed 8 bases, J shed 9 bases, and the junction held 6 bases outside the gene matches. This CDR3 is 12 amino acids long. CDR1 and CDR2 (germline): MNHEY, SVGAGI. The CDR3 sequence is CASQRTGGGQYF. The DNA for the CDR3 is TGTGCCAGCCAACGGACAGGGGGCGGGCAGTACTTC.

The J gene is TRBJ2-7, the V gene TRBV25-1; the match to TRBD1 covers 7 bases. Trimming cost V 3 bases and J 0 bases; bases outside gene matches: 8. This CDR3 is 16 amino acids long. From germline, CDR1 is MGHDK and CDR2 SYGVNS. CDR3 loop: CASSENLDRTSYEQYF. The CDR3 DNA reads TGTGCCAGCAGTGAGAATTTGGACAGGACCTCCTACGAGCAGTACTTC.

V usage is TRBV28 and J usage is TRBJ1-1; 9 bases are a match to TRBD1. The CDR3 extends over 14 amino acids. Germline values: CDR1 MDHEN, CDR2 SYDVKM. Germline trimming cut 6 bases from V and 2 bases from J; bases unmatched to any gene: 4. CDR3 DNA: TGTGCCAGCAGACTGACAGGGGGTAACACTGAAGCTTTCTTT. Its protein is CASRLTGGNTEAFF.

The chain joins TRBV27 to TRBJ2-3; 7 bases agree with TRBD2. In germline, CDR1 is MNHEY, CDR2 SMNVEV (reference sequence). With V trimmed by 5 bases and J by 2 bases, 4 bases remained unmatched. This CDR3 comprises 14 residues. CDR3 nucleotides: TGTGCCAGCAGTCGGGAGGATGACACAGATACGCAGTATTTT. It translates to CASSREDDTDTQYF.

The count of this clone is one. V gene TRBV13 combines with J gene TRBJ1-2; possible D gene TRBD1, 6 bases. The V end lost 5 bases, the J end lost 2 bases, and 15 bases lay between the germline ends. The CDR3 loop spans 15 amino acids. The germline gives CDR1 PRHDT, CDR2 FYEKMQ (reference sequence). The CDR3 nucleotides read TGTGCCAGCAGCCCTCGGACAGTGGGGAACTATGGCTACACCTTC. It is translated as CASSPRTVGNYGYTF.

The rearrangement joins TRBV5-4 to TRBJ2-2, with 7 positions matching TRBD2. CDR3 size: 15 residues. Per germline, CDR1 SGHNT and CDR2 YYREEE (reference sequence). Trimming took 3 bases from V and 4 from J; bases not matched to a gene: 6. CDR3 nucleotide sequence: TGTGCCAGCAGCTACGGACTAGTTGGCACCGGGGAGCTGTTTTTT. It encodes CASSYGLVGTGELFF.

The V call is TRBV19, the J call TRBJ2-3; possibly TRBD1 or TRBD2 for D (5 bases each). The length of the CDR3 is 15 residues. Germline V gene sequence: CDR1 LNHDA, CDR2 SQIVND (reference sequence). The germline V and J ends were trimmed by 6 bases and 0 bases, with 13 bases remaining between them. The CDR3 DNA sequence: TGTGCCAGTAGAAAGGGACCGAGTAGCACAGATACGCAGTATTTT. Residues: CASRKGPSSTDTQYF. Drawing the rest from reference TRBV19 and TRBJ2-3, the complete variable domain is DGGITQSPKYLFRKEGQNVTLSCEQNLNHDAMYWYRQDPGQGLRLIYYSQIVNDFQKGDIAEGYSVSREKKESFPLTVTSAQKNPTAFYLCASRKGPSSTDTQYFGPGTRLTVL.

The CDR3 region is CASSFQREGNEQFF. DNA for the CDR3: TGTGCCAGCAGCTTCCAGCGGGAGGGCAATGAGCAGTTCTTC. V gene TRBV7-9 combines with J gene TRBJ2-1; 10 bases fit TRBD2. V was pared by 3 bases and J by 6 bases, with 2 bases of the junction left unmatched. CDR3 size: 14 residues. Looked up from germline, CDR1 is SEHNR and CDR2 is FQNEAQ (reference sequence). The full variable domain, rest sourced from reference TRBV7-9 and TRBJ2-1, is DTGVSQNPRHKITKRGQNVTFRCDPISEHNRLYWYRQTLGQGPEFLTYFQNEAQLEKSRLLSDRFSAERPKGSFSTLEIQRTEQGDSAMYLCASSFQREGNEQFFGPGTRLTVL.

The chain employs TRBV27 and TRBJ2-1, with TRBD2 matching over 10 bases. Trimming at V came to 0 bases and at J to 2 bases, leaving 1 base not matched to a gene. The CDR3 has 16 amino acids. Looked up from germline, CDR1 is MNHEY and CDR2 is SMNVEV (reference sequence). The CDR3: CASSLSLAGAYNEQFF. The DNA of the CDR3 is TGTGCCAGCAGTTTATCGCTAGCGGGAGCCTACAATGAGCAGTTCTTC.

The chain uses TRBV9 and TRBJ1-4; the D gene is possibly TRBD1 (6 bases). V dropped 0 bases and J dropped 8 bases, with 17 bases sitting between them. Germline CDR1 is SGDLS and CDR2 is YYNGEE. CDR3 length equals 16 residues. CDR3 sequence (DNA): TGTGCCAGCAGCGTAGCTACGGGGGCAGGTGTCGAAAAACTGTTTTTT. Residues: CASSVATGAGVEKLFF.

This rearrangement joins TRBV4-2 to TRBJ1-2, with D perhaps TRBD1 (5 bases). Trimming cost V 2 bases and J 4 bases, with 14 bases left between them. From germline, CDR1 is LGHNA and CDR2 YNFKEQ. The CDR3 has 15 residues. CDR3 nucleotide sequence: TGTGCCAGCAGCCAAATCGGGGGAATTCCCTATGGCTACACCTTC. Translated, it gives CASSQIGGIPYGYTF.

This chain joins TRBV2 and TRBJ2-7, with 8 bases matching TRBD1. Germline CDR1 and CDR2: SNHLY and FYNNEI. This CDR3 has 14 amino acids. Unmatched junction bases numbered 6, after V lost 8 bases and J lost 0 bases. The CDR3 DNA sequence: TGTGCCAGCGGCCGGGACAGGACCTCCTACGAGCAGTACTTC. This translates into CASGRDRTSYEQYF.